A selection of T cell receptor beta chains follows, all from one sample in a study of regulatory T cells in long-lasting Graves disease. TCRdb reprocessed the multiplex PCR reads via MiXCR and lists one record per CDR3 protein. The table shows under 500,000 distinct CDR3 sequences, with 20% occurring only once. This sample comprised peripheral blood mononuclear cells (PBMCs), obtained when the disease was refractory, from a patient treated with antithyroid drugs. These receptors were taken from a female donor with Graves disease. CDR3s include the opening cysteine and the closing phenylalanine or tryptophan. The D gene is left open where the match is weak. Some rows have no size entry. The others give once, few or many, or a class for an expanded clone.

j_call v_call cdr3_length d_call clone_size cdr3_nt cdr3_aa
TRBJ2-7 TRBV6-1 13 - few TGTGCCAGCAGTGAACTCCGGGAGTACGAGCAGTACTTC CASSELREYEQYF
TRBJ1-4 TRBV12-3/TRBV12-4 16 - many TGTGCCAGCAGCACTAATGGGCAGGGAATTTATGAAAAACTGTTTTTT CASSTNGQGIYEKLFF
TRBJ2-7 TRBV5-1 16 TRBD1 - TGCGCCAGCAGCTTGGCTGGTGGACAGGGGGTGCACGAGCAGTACTTC CASSLAGGQGVHEQYF
TRBJ2-7 TRBV18 13 - many TGTGCCAGCTCACCTACGGTGGGGCATGAGCAGTACTTC CASSPTVGHEQYF
TRBJ1-2 TRBV29-1 13 - - TGCAGCGTTATGGGGGAAGCTAACTATGGCTACACCTTC CSVMGEANYGYTF
TRBJ2-3 TRBV29-1 12 - few TGCAGCGCGGACAAGGGGGCAGATACGCAGTATTTT CSADKGADTQYF
TRBJ1-1 TRBV25-1 16 TRBD1 - TGTGCCAGCAGTGATGTCAGGGGGCTGTTGAACACTGAAGCTTTCTTT CASSDVRGLLNTEAFF
TRBJ2-7 TRBV9 20 TRBD1 few TGTGCCAGCAGCGTAGGGACAGGGGGACAGGGGGGGGTGAGAGCCTACGAGCAGTACTTC CASSVGTGGQGGVRAYEQYF
TRBJ1-4 TRBV20-1 10 - many TGCAGTGCTAGAGATGAAAAACTGTTTTTT CSARDEKLFF
TRBJ2-7 TRBV11-2 14 - many TGTGCCAGCAGCTCCCATGACCACCCTGGGGAGCAGTACTTC CASSSHDHPGEQYF
TRBJ2-5 TRBV7-2 17 - many TGTGCCAGCAGCTTGCGCCCCAGGGCTGAGTACCAAGAGACCCAGTACTTC CASSLRPRAEYQETQYF
TRBJ2-2 TRBV5-6 17 TRBD2 few TGTGCCAGCACCCCCAGTTCGGCGGGAGCGATCACCGGGGAGCTGTTTTTT CASTPSSAGAITGELFF
TRBJ2-5 TRBV7-9 15 - few TGTGCCAGCAGCTTAAATTCGGCCGGAGGGGAGACCCAGTACTTC CASSLNSAGGETQYF
TRBJ1-4 TRBV2 14 - many TGTGCCAGCAGGTCCAAGACAGTGAATGAAAAACTGTTTTTT CASRSKTVNEKLFF
TRBJ2-2 TRBV5-1 13 - many TGTGCCAGCAGCTTAGCCAGGGCCGGGGAGCTGTTTTTT CASSLARAGELFF
TRBJ1-5 TRBV6-1 14 TRBD1 - TGTGCCAGCACACGGACAGGGAGTAATCAGCCCCAGCATTTT CASTRTGSNQPQHF
TRBJ2-7 TRBV7-2 13 - few TGTGCCAGCAGTTGGGACTTCGAAGGGGAGCAGTACTTC CASSWDFEGEQYF
TRBJ1-2 TRBV11-2 14 - many TGTGCCAGCGGGAATGGGTTAGCTAACTATGGCTACACCTTC CASGNGLANYGYTF
TRBJ1-1 TRBV5-1 16 - few TGCGCCAGCAGCTTGGCTCGGAACCAGATGAACACTGAAGCTTTCTTT CASSLARNQMNTEAFF
TRBJ2-2 TRBV28 18 - many TGTGCCAGCAGCCTGAGCTCAGACACAGGCGCCCCCACCGGGGAGCTGTTTTTT CASSLSSDTGAPTGELFF
TRBJ2-5 TRBV7-9 12 - many TGTGCCAGCAGTGGAGATGCGCTGACCCAGTACTTC CASSGDALTQYF
TRBJ1-1 TRBV6-5 13 - few TGTGCCAGCAGTTACTCGTGGAAACTTGAAGCTTTCTTT CASSYSWKLEAFF
TRBJ1-1 TRBV3-1 17 - many TGTGCCAGCAGCCACGATCCTCCAGGGAGGTTGAGCACTGAAGCTTTCTTT CASSHDPPGRLSTEAFF
TRBJ2-7 TRBV28 12 - many TGTGCCAGCAGCCGCTATTACTACGAGCAGTACTTC CASSRYYYEQYF
TRBJ1-5 TRBV5-1 13 - few TGCGCCAGCAGCAATCTTCCAGGGCAGCCCCAGCATTTT CASSNLPGQPQHF
TRBJ1-6 TRBV25-1 15 - few TGTGCCAGCAGTGAATATAGAGAAATGGGATCACCCCTCCACTTT CASSEYREMGSPLHF
TRBJ2-5 TRBV11-1 15 - many TGTGCCACGAGCCAGGGACGGGGGAAGAATTGGACCCAGTACTTC CATSQGRGKNWTQYF
TRBJ2-2 TRBV28 13 - many TGTGCCAGCACCTTTAGATTGACCGGGGAGCTGTTTTTT CASTFRLTGELFF
TRBJ2-1 TRBV5-6 14 - - TGTGCCAGCAGCTTGGCGGGAGCGGTTAATGAGCAGTTCTTC CASSLAGAVNEQFF
TRBJ2-2 TRBV2 15 TRBD1 many TGTGCCAGCAGTGACCCGGGACAGGGGACCGGGGAGCTGTTTTTT CASSDPGQGTGELFF
TRBJ2-5 TRBV6-1 15 - many TGTGCCAGCAGGATCCAGGCGGGTCGACAAGAGACCCAGTACTTC CASRIQAGRQETQYF
TRBJ2-1 TRBV2 12 - - TGTGCCAGCAGTGAAGTGGTAGGTGAGCAGTTCTTC CASSEVVGEQFF
TRBJ1-5 TRBV2 12 - many TGTGCCAGCAGTGGGTCGAATCAGCCCCAGCATTTT CASSGSNQPQHF
TRBJ2-1 TRBV6-1 17 - - TGTGCCAGCAGTGGCAGTAGACGGGCTAGCTCCTACAATGAGCAGTTCTTC CASSGSRRASSYNEQFF
TRBJ2-3 TRBV7-9 17 - - TGTGCCAGCAGCTCCCCCCATGGCGGGTCGAACCCAGATACGCAGTATTTT CASSSPHGGSNPDTQYF
TRBJ2-2 TRBV30 12 - - TGTGCCTGGTCTGGGTTTGGCGGGGAGCTGTTTTTT CAWSGFGGELFF